This T cell receptor (beta chain) appears in the sequencing data of a study of blood T cell repertoires in COVID-19. Whole-study context: The United States, Italy and Spain provided the acute and convalescent COVID-19 samples. Nucleic acid was either cDNA or gDNA, and it came from T cells, B-cell-depleted T cells, or PBMCs.

The CDR3 has 16 residues. CDR1 and CDR2 from the germline V gene are KGHDR and SFDVKD. V was clipped by 5 bases and J by 0 bases, with 14 bases between them. As processed by the authors: Amplification from reference gene primers served as the basis for estimated nucleated cell counts. Sequenced by immunoSEQ multiplex PCR; TCRdb stores in-frame clones only, minus some. V and J calls plus clone size are reproduced from that table; the DNA served to infer D and trimming. The data show approximately 75,000 clones, with 88% seen just once and around 29% held by the top ten. In this sample, this clone turned up once.

The TCR was taken from a man over 45 with acute or convalescent COVID-19. This chain joins TRBV24-1 and TRBJ2-3; D might be TRBD2 (5 bases). The sequenced sample consisted of peripheral blood. The CDR3, as DNA: TGTGCCACCAGTGTCCCAGCGGAAACGAGCACAGATACGCAGTATTTT. The encoded protein is CATSVPAETSTDTQYF.